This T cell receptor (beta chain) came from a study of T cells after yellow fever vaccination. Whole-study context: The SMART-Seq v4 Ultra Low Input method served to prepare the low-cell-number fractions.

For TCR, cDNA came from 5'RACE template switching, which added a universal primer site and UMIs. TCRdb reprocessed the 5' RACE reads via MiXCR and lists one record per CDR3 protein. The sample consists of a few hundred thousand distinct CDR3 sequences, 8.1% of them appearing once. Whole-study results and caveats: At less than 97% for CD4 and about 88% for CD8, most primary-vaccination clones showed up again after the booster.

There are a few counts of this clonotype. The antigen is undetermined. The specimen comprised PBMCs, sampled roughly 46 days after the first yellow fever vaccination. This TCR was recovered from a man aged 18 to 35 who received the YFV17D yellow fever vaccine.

The CDR3 DNA is TGCAGTGCTAGTCCCCGGGGAGGTCAGCCCCAGCATTTT. Its translation: CSASPRGGQPQHF. V and J are TRBV20-1 and TRBJ1-5; D gene unclear. The CDR3 runs 13 residues. V shed 3 bases and J shed 6 bases, with 12 bases lying between them. Looked up from germline, CDR1 is DFQATT and CDR2 is SNEGSKA (reference sequence).